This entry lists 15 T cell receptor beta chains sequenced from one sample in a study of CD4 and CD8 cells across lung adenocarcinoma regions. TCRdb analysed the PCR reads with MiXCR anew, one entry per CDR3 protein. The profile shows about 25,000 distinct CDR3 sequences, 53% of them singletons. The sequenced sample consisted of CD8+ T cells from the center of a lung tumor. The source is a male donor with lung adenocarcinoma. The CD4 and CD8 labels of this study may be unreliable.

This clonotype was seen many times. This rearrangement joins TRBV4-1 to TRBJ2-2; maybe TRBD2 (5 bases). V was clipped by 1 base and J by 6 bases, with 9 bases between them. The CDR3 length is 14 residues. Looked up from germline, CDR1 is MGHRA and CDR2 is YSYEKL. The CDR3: CASSQVGVSGELFF. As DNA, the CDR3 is TGCGCCAGCAGCCAAGTCGGGGTTTCCGGGGAGCTGTTTTTT.

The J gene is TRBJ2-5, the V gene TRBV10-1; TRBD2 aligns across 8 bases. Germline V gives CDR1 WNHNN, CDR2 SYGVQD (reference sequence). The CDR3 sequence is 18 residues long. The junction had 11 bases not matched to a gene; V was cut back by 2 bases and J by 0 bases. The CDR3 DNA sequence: TGCGCCAGCAGTGAGGCGGGGGGCGGGGGCCGTCACCAAGAGACCCAGTACTTC. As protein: CASSEAGGGGRHQETQYF.

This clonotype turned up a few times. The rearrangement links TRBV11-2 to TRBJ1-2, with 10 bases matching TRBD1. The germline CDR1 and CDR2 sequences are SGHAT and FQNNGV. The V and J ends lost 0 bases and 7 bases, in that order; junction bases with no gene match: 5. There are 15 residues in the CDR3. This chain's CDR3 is CASSLDTWTGGGYTF. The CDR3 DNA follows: TGTGCCAGCAGCTTAGACACCTGGACAGGGGGTGGCTACACCTTC.

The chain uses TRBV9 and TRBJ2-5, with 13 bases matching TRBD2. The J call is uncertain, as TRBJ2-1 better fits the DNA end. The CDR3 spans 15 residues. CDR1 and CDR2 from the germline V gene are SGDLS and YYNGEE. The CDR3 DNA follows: TGTGCCAGCAGCCAAACTAGCGGGGGGGCCAGTGAGCAGTTCTTC. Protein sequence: CASSQTSGGASEQFF.

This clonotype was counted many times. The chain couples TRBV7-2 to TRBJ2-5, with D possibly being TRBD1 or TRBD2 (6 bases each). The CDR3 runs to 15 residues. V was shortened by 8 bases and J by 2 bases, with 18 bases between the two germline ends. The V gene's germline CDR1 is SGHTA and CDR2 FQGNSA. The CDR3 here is CASARSTGAQETQYF. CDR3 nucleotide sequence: TGTGCCAGCGCGCGATCCACGGGGGCGCAAGAGACCCAGTACTTC.

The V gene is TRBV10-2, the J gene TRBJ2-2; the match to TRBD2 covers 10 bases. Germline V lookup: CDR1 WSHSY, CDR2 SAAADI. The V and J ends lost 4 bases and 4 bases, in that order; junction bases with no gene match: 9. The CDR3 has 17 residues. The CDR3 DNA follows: TGCGCCAGCAGTGTATCTAGCGGGAGCCTCGTCACCGGGGAGCTGTTTTTT. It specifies CASSVSSGSLVTGELFF.

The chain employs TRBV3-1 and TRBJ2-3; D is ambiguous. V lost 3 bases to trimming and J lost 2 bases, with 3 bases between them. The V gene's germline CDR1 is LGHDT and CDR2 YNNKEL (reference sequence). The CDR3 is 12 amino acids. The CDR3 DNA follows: TGTGCCAGCAGCCAGACCACAGATACGCAGTATTTT. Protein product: CASSQTTDTQYF.

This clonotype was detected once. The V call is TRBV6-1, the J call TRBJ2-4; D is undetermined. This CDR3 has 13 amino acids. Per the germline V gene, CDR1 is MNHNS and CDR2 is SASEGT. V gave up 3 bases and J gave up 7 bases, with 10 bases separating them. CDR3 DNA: TGTGCCAGCAGTGAGTTTATCGGGAACATTCAGTACTTC. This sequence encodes CASSEFIGNIQYF.

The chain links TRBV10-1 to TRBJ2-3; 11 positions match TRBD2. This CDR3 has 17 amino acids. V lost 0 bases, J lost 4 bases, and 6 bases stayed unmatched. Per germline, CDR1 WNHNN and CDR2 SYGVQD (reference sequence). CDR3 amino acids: CASSESDLAGGSDTQYF. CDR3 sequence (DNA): TGCGCCAGCAGTGAGTCCGACCTAGCGGGAGGATCAGATACGCAGTATTTT.

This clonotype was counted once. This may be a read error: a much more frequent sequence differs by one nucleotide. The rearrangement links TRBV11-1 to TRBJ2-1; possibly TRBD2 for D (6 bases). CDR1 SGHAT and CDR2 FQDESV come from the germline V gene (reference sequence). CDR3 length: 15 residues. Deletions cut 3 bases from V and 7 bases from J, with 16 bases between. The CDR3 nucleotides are TGTGCCAGCAGCTTTCGTGGGAGGAGAATGAATGAGCAGTTCTTC. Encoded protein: CASSFRGRRMNEQFF.

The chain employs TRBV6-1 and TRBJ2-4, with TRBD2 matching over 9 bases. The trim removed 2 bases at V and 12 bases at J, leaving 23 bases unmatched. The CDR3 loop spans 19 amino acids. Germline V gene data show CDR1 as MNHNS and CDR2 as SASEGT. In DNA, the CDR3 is TGTGCCAGCAGTGAAAAGCCGGGCGGGGGGGCCTGGGACAAAAAGACTCAGTACTTC. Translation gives CASSEKPGGGAWDKKTQYF.

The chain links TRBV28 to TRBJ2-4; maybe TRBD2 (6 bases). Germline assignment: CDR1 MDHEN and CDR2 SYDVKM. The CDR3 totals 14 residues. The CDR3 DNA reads TGTGCGGGGAGCTTGGGAGGTGACCAAGACACCCAGTACTTC. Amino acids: CAGSLGGDQDTQYF.

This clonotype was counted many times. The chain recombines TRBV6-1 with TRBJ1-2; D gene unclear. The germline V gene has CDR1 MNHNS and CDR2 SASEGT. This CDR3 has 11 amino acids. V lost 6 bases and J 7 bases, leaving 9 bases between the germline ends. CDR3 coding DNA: TGTGCCAGCAGCCCCGGCGTTGGCTACACCTTC. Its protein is CASSPGVGYTF.

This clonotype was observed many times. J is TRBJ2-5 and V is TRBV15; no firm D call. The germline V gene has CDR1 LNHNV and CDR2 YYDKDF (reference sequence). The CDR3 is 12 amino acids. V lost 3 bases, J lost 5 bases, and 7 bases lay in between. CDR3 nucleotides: TGTGCCACCAGCAGGGATTGGGAGACCCAGTACTTC. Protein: CATSRDWETQYF.

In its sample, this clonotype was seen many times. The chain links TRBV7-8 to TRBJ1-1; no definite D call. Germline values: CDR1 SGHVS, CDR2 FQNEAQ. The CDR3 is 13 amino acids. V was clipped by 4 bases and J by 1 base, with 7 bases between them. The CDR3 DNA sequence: TGTGCCAGCAGCTCAAACAGGAACACTGAAGCTTTCTTT. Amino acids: CASSSNRNTEAFF. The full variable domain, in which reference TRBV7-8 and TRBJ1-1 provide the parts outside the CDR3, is GAGVSQSPRYKVAKRGQDVALRCDPISGHVSLFWYQQALGQGPEFLTYFQNEAQLDKSGLPSDRFFAERPEGSVSTLKIQRTQQEDSAVYLCASSSNRNTEAFFGQGTRLTVV.